The 7 T cell receptor beta chains below all came from one sample that was sequenced in a study of long-term antiretroviral therapy in people with HIV. Survey-level immunoSEQ v3.0 assays were run. Assay used: immunoSEQ multiplex PCR; TCRdb lists only in-frame clones, some missing. The sample contains 40,000 or so clones, 70% to 90% of which appear only once. The sequencing used unsorted PBMCs, collected just before starting antiretroviral therapy. The receptors derive from a woman aged 18-30 years with HIV.

The chain couples TRBV7-2 to TRBJ2-7; 7 bases fit TRBD2. Trimming at V came to 5 bases and at J to 3 bases, leaving 7 bases not matched to a gene. The germline gives CDR1 SGHTA, CDR2 FQGNSA. The CDR3 is 14 residues long. Here the CDR3 reads CASSPAGLGYEQYF. CDR3 DNA: TGTGCCAGCAGCCCAGCGGGATTAGGCTACGAGCAGTACTTC.

The chain uses TRBV10-1 and TRBJ2-7; 8 nucleotides match TRBD2. Germline trimming cut 4 bases from V and 1 base from J; bases unmatched to any gene: 12. CDR1 is WNHNN and CDR2 is SYGVQD in the germline V gene (reference sequence). The CDR3 covers 17 residues. The CDR3 sequence is CASSGSAGSGSSYEQYF. CDR3 nucleotide sequence: TGCGCCAGCAGTGGGTCCGCTGGAAGCGGGAGTTCCTACGAGCAGTACTTC.

This clone was observed once. Its ends do not fully match the called genes, so a read error is possible. The V call is TRBV7-9, the J call TRBJ2-3; 8 bases agree with TRBD1. The germline V gene encodes CDR1 SEHNR and CDR2 FQNEAQ (reference sequence). CDR3 length: 16 residues. CDR3 in DNA: TGTGCCAGCAGCCCTAGTAGGACAGGGAGATTAGATATGCAGTATTTT. It yields the protein CASSPSRTGRLDMQYF.

This clone has a single count. The chain combines TRBV7-9 with TRBJ1-3, with D uncertain. V lost 0 bases to trimming and J lost 10 bases, with 13 bases between them. The CDR3 contains 14 residues. Germline lookup yields CDR1 SEHNR and CDR2 FQNEAQ (reference sequence). The CDR3: CASSLAIVGRTIYF. Written as DNA, the CDR3 is TGTGCCAGCAGCTTAGCGATAGTCGGAAGAACCATATATTTT.

V and J are TRBV4-3 and TRBJ1-2; D unresolved. This CDR3 is built from 17 residues. V was cut by 1 base and J by 8 bases, with 23 bases left in between. In germline, CDR1 is LGHNA, CDR2 YSLEER. CDR3 coding DNA: TGCGCCAGCAGCCAAGGACGATTAGGTACGGACGGGCTAGGCTACACCTTC. Amino acids: CASSQGRLGTDGLGYTF.

J is TRBJ1-1 and V is TRBV7-9, with D hard to call. The V end was cut by 0 bases, the J end by 3 bases, with 14 bases between. CDR3 length: 16 residues. Germline-derived CDR1 and CDR2 are SEHNR and FQNEAQ (reference sequence). In DNA, the CDR3 is TGTGCCAGCAGCTTAGCTATAGGTTTGGGTCACACTGAAGCTTTCTTT. Translating gives CASSLAIGLGHTEAFF.

The rearrangement links TRBV10-3 to TRBJ2-5; D is ambiguous. CDR3 size: 15 residues. Germline V gene data show CDR1 as ENHRY and CDR2 as SYGVKD. V was trimmed by 10 bases and J by 1 base, leaving 19 bases between them. CDR3 in amino acids: CASNSDKTFQETQYF. DNA for the CDR3: TGTGCCAGTAATTCGGATAAGACTTTCCAAGAGACCCAGTACTTC.